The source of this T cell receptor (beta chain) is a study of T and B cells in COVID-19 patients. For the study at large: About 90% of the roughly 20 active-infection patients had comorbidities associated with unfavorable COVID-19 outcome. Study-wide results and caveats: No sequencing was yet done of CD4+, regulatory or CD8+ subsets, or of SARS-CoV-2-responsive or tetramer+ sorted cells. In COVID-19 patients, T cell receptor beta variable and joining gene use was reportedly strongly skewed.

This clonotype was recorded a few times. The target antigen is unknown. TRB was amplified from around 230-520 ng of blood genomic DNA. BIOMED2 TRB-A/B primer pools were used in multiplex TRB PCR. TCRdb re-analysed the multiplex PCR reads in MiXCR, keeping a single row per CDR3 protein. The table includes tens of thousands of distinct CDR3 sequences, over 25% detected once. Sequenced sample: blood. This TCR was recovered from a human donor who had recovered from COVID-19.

The CDR3 sequence: CASSDRLWGGNEKLFF. CDR3 nucleotide sequence: TGCGCCAGCAGCGATCGTTTATGGGGAGGTAATGAAAAACTGTTTTTT. This chain joins TRBV5-1 and TRBJ1-4; D gene uncertain. Germline CDR1 SGHRS, CDR2 YFSETQ. Trimming cost V 4 bases and J 4 bases, with 17 bases left between them. CDR3 length: 16 residues.